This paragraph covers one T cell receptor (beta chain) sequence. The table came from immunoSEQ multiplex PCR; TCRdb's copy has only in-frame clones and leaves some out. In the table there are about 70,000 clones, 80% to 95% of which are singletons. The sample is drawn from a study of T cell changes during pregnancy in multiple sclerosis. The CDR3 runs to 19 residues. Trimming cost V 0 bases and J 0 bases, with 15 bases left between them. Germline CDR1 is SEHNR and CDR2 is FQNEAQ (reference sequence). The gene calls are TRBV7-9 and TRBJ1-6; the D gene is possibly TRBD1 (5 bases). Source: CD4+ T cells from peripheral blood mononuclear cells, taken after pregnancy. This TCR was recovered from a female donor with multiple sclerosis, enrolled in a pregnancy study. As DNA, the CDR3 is TGTGCCAGCAGCTTAGCGGGCTCCAGGGCGAGCTCCTATAATTCACCCCTCCACTTT. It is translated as CASSLAGSRASSYNSPLHF.